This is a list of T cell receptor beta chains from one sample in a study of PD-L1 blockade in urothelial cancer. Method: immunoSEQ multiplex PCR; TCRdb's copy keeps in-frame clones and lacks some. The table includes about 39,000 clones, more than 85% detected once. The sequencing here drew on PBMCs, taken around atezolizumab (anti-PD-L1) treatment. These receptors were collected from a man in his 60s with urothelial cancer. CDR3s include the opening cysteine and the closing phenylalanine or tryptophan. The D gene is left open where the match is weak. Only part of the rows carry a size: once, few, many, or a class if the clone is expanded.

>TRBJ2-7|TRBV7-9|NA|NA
TGTGCCAGCAGCTTATGGGTGACAGACTCCTACGAGCAGTACTTC
CASSLWVTDSYEQYF
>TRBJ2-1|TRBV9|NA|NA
TGTGCCAGCAGCGCAGACAGGCCAGCCTACAATGAGCAGTTCTTC
CASSADRPAYNEQFF
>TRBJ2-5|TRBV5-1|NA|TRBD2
TGCGCCAGCAGCTACCAAGCGGGAGCGGGCGAGACCCAGTACTTC
CASSYQAGAGETQYF
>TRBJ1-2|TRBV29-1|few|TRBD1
TGCAGCGTTGAAGGGGACAGGGCTGAGTCGTGGGATGGCTACACCTTC
CSVEGDRAESWDGYTF
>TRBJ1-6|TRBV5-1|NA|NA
TGCGCCAGCAGCTTGGTGGCAGGCGGGGGACCCTCGTCACCCCTCCACTTT
CASSLVAGGGPSSPLHF
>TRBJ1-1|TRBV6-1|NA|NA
TGTGCCAGCACCTCACTCACGGACGGGAGCACTGAAGCTTTCTTT
CASTSLTDGSTEAFF
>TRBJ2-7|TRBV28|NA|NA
TGTGCCAGCAGGCGTCAGGCGCCTATTTACGAGCAGTACTTC
CASRRQAPIYEQYF
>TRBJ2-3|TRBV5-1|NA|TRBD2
TGCGCCAGCAGCCCGGGAGGGACTCTCAGCACAGATACGCAGTATTTT
CASSPGGTLSTDTQYF
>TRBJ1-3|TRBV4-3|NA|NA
TGCGCCAGCAGCCAAGGAGGGATCCTCTCTGGAAACACCATATATTTT
CASSQGGILSGNTIYF
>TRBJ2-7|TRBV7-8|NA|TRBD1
TGTGCCAGCAGCCTCGGACAGGGTGGGGCCTACGAGCAGTACTTC
CASSLGQGGAYEQYF
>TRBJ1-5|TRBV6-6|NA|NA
TGTGCCAGCAGTGGGTCGGGGGGTGGCAATCAGCCCCAGCATTTT
CASSGSGGGNQPQHF
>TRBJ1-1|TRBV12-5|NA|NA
TGTGCTAGTGGTTCTCAGGCCCGTGACACACACACTGAAGCTTTCTTT
CASGSQARDTHTEAFF
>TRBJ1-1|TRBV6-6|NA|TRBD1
TGTGCCAGCAGTCACGGACAGGGCCGTACTGAAGCTTTCTTT
CASSHGQGRTEAFF
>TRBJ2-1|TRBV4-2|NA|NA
TGTGCCAGCAGCCAAGTTTTCGACATCGACAATGAGCAGTTCTTC
CASSQVFDIDNEQFF
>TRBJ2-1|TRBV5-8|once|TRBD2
TGTGCCAGCAGCGCCGGACTAGCGGGACCGGGAGGCAATGAGCAGTTCTTC
CASSAGLAGPGGNEQFF
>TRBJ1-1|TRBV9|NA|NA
TGTGCCAGCAGCGTAGGAACGGCCAGGGAAGCTTTCTTT
CASSVGTAREAFF
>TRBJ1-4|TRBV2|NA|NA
TGTGCCAGCATCCAACAGGGTTTGGGTGAAAAACTGTTTTTT
CASIQQGLGEKLFF
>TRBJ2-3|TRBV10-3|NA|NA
TGTGCCACCGGGGTACAGGGAAGGGGAACAGATACGCAGTATTTT
CATGVQGRGTDTQYF
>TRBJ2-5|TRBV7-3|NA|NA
TGTGCCAGCAGCTTAATGGCAGGGGGGGAGACCCAGTACTTC
CASSLMAGGETQYF
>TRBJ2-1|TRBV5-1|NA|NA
TGCGCCAGCAGCGTTTTGGAGGGGAGATCTAGGGGTGAGCAGTTCTTC
CASSVLEGRSRGEQFF
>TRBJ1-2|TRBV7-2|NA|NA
TGTGCCAGCAGCAAACAGGTGAACTATGGCTACACCTTC
CASSKQVNYGYTF
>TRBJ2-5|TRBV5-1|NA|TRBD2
TGCGCCAGCAGCTTTGGGACTAGCGGGGAAGAGACCCAGTACTTC
CASSFGTSGEETQYF
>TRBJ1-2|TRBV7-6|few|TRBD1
TGTGCCAGCAGCCCAGGACAGGGGAATGGCTACACCTTC
CASSPGQGNGYTF
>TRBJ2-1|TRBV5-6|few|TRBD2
TGTGCCAGCAGCTGGGGACTAGCGGGGGACTATGAGCAGTTCTTC
CASSWGLAGDYEQFF
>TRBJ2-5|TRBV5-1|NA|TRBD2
TGCGCCAGCAGCTTGGCGGTAGCGGGAGGGGAAGAGACCCAGTACTTC
CASSLAVAGGEETQYF
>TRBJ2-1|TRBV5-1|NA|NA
TGCGCCAGCGGCGACACCTACGGCACCTACAATGAGCAGTTCTTC
CASGDTYGTYNEQFF
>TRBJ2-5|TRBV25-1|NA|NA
TGTGCCAGCGCAACAGGGGGGGAAGAGACCCAGTACTTC
CASATGGEETQYF
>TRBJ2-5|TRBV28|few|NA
TGTGCCAGCAGTACTACGGAGACCCAGTACTTC
CASSTTETQYF
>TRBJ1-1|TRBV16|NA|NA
TGTGCCAGCAGCCAATCAACCGGGGGCACTGAAGCTTTCTTT
CASSQSTGGTEAFF
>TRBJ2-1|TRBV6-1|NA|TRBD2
TGTGCCAGCGTTAGCGGGGGTGGGAACTACAATGAGCAGTTCTTC
CASVSGGGNYNEQFF
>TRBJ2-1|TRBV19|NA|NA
TGTGCCAGTAGTCCCTGGACATCAGGCACTGAGCAGTTCTTC
CASSPWTSGTEQFF
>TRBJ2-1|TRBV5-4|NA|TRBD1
TGTGCCAGCAGCTTACCCGGGACAGGGTCCAATGAGCAGTTCTTC
CASSLPGTGSNEQFF
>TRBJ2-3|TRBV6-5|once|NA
TGTGCCAGCAGCTATCAGGCCGCAGATACGCAGTATTTT
CASSYQAADTQYF
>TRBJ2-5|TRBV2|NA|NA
TGTGCCAGTTCTCTTGGGAGGAGCCAAGAGACCCAGTACTTC
CASSLGRSQETQYF
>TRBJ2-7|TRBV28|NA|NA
TGTGCCAGCAGCCCACAGGGTACCCTCTCCTACGAGCAGTACTTC
CASSPQGTLSYEQYF
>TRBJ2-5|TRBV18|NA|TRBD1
TGTGCCAGCTCACCACCCGGGACAGGGGGCAAGGAGACCCAGTACTTC
CASSPPGTGGKETQYF
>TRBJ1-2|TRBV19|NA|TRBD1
TGTGCCAGTAGTGCAACCCCCGGGACAGGGTTTGGCTACACCTTC
CASSATPGTGFGYTF
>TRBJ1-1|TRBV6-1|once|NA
TGTGCCAGCTTTCGGGGGGGGGACGCTTTCTTT
CASFRGGDAFF
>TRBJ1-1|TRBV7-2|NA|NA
TGTGCCAGCAGCGTGGGATACAGGGTCGGTGAAGCTTTCTTT
CASSVGYRVGEAFF
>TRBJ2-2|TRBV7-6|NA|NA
TGTGCCAGCAGCCTGACTAACACCGGGGAGCTGTTTTTT
CASSLTNTGELFF
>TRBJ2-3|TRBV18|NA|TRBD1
TGTGCCAGCGGACAGGAAATTAACACAGATACGCAGTATTTT
CASGQEINTDTQYF
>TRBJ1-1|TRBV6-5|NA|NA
TGTGCCAGCAGTTCCGTGAACACTGAAGCTTTCTTT
CASSSVNTEAFF
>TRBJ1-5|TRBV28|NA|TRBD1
TGTGCCAGCAGTTCAGGACCAGGGGGGCGGCGCAATCAGCCCCAGCATTTT
CASSSGPGGRRNQPQHF
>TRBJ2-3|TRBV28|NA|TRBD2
TGTGCCAGCAGTTTTAGCGGGAGAAGGGGAGATACGCAGTATTTT
CASSFSGRRGDTQYF
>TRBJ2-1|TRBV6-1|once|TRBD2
TGTGCCAGCAGTGAAGGGTCCCTAGCGGCTTCCAATGAGCAGTTCTTC
CASSEGSLAASNEQFF
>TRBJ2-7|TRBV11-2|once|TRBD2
TGTGCCAGCAGCTTAGGAGCGGGGGACTCCTACGAGCAGTACTTC
CASSLGAGDSYEQYF
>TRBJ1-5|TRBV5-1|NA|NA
TGCGCCAGCAGTAGGGAGGGAAGTCAGCCCCAGCATTTT
CASSREGSQPQHF
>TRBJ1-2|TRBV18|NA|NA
TGTGCCAGCTCACTTCAGCGCCCCCAGAACTATGGCTACACCTTC
CASSLQRPQNYGYTF
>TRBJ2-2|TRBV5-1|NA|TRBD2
TGCGCCAGCAGCGCCGGGACTAGCGGGATAGTGAGGACCGGGGAGCTGTTTTTT
CASSAGTSGIVRTGELFF
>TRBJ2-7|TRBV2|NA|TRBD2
TGTGCCAGCAGTGAGACGCCCGGGACTAGCGGGTCCTACGAGCAGTACTTC
CASSETPGTSGSYEQYF
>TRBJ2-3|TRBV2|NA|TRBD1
TGTGCCAGCAGTAGACAGGGGAGCACAGATACGCAGTATTTT
CASSRQGSTDTQYF
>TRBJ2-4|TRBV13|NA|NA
TGTGCCAGCAGTTTAAGGGGCACAGCCAAAAACATTCAGTACTTC
CASSLRGTAKNIQYF
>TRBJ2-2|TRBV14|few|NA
TGTGCCAGCAGCCCCCCCATGGGGAAAGGGGCTGTCGGGGAGCTGTTTTTT
CASSPPMGKGAVGELFF
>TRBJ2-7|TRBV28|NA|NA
TGTGCCAGCAGTTTACAATACGAGCAGTACTTC
CASSLQYEQYF
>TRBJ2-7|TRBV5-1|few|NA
TGCGCCAGCAGCCTCTCCGGGTCGGTAGCCTACGAGCAGTACTTC
CASSLSGSVAYEQYF
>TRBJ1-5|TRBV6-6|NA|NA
TGTGCCAGCAGTTACGGTCCGGAGCCCCAGCATTTT
CASSYGPEPQHF